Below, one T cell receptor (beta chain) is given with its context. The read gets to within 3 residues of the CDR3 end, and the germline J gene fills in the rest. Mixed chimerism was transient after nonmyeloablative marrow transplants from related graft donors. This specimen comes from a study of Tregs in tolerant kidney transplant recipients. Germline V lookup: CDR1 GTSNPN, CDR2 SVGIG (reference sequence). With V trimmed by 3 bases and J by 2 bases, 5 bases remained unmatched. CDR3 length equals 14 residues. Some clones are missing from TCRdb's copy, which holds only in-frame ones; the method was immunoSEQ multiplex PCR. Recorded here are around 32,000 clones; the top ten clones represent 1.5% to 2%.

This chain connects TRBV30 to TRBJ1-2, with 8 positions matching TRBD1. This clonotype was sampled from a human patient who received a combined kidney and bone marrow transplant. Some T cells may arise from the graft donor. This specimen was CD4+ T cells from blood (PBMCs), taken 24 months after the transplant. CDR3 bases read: TGTGCCTGGAGATCCGGACAGGGAAACTATGGC. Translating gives CAWRSGQGNYG. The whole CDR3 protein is CAWRSGQGNYGYTF.